This TCR beta chain was found in a study of CD8+CD57+ T cells in acquired aplastic anemia (dated by TCRdb to the late 2010s). Concerning the study at large: DNA extracted from sorted CD4+ and CD8+ cells had a mean of approximately 3.3 ug, with a range of roughly 0.18 to 27.4 ug. CD8+CD57+ expansion was defined as frequency above the mean frequency observed in healthy subjects. The paper as a whole reports these results and caveats: Over 25 CD8+ CDR3 sequences were found in both patients and controls but appeared to be highly expressed in patients and within the immunodominant clones of the patients. Patients and healthy controls showed no significant difference in CD8+ Simpson's diversity (P=0.060).

Patients chosen for sequencing had shown expansion of CD8+CD57+ cells by flow cytometry. Severe acquired aplastic anemia was diagnosed in all patients according to International Study of Aplastic Anemia and Agranulocytosis and Camitta criteria. No patient had received any therapy when blood was sampled. In this study, sorted CD4+ and CD8+ T cells from the blood of healthy subjects and of severe aplastic anemia patients had their TCR repertoires deep-sequenced. Patients were enrolled under clinicaltrials.gov protocols 00001620, 01623167, 00001397, 00071045, 00081523 and 00961064 in the USA. Ficoll-Paque density gradient centrifugation was used to isolate peripheral blood mononuclear cells. CD4+ and CD8+ T cells were sorted by FACS or magnetic beads before DNA extraction. This clonotype came up many times. The antigen it recognizes is unknown. There are no base qualities to consult, and no much larger clone falls within one base.

Genomic DNA served as template for TCR beta VDJ combination and CDR3 sequence profiling. An Illumina HiSeq 2000 was the platform used for TCR repertoire sequencing. The study's own analysis went as follows. Repertoire assessment relied on Simpson's diversity index, CDR3 size and DJ length profiles, and TRBV/TRBJ rearrangement plots. The most abundant DNA sequence in the deep sequencing data was defined as the immunodominant clone. CDR3 amino acid sequences were screened for sharing across subjects and compared with published repertoires and the VDJdb database. In TCRdb, the public reads were trimmed at Q25 with fastp and aligned with MiXCR, with productive beta chains retained. Each entry merges the rows of one CDR3 protein and shows their most common DNA and genes. The V and J calls here are based on TCRdb, not the publication. This sample lists hundreds of thousands of distinct CDR3 sequences; more than 25% were detected once. Around 0.82% of the sample lies in the top ten.

V loses 2 bases, J loses 2 bases, and the germline ends lie 14 bases apart. From the cysteine up to the phenylalanine, the CDR3 has a length of 15 residues. The entry retains the CDR3 DNA only, 45 bases that are in frame from base 1. Based on the germline V gene, the CDR1 and CDR2 sequences are SGHRS and YFSETQ. The receptor's source is a human donor with aplastic anemia. The sequenced material came from sorted CD4+, CD8+, or CD8+CD57+ T cells (not recorded which) from PBMCs. The chain links TRBV5-1 with TRBJ2-7, and perhaps TRBD1 as D gene, on 6 matching bases. The nucleotide sequence is TGCGCCAGCAGCTTAGGCTTAACAGGGACCTACGAGCAGTACTTC. This yields the protein CASSLGLTGTYEQYF.